The 8 T cell receptor beta chains reported below all come from one sample, sequenced in a study of T-cell reconstitution after alpha-beta-depleted transplantation in children. Unique molecular identifiers were incorporated when the TCRbeta library was constructed. From the PCR reads, TCRdb called clonotypes with MiXCR, one entry per CDR3 protein. This table holds around 500,000 distinct CDR3 sequences, under 15% found once. Material: PBMCs from the stem cell graft donor, obtained from the stem cell graft. These TCRs come from a human donor who donated a stem cell graft to a child with combined immunodeficiency.

This clonotype occurred a few times. The CDR3 protein is CASSREVSSRELFF. DNA for the CDR3: TGCGCCAGCAGTCGAGAGGTATCTTCCCGGGAGCTGTTTTTT. This chain connects TRBV4-3 to TRBJ2-2, with D unresolved. The V end lost 6 bases, the J end lost 9 bases, and 17 bases lay between the germline ends. The CDR3 spans 14 residues. Germline CDR1 reads LGHNA; CDR2 reads YSLEER.

This clonotype was recorded a few times. V and J are TRBV3-1 and TRBJ2-7, with D perhaps TRBD2 (5 bases). Germline lookup yields CDR1 LGHDT and CDR2 YNNKEL (reference sequence). Trimming cost V 0 bases and J 4 bases, with 16 bases left between them. CDR3 size: 16 residues. In DNA, the CDR3 is TGTGCCAGCAGCCAAGATGCGGCTAGCCGCGCTTACGAGCAGTACTTC. Its translation is CASSQDAASRAYEQYF.

This clonotype was seen at least ten times. V usage is TRBV12-3 or TRBV12-4 and J usage is TRBJ1-3; D not certain. The CDR3 is made up of 15 amino acids. The V gene lost 7 bases and the J gene lost 2 bases, with 15 bases spanning the gap. CDR3 sequence (DNA): TGTGCCAGCATCCCCGATCCAGGCCCTGGAAACACCATATATTTT. Its protein product is CASIPDPGPGNTIYF.

This clonotype was counted at least ten times. Its ends do not fully match the called genes, so a read error is possible. The rearrangement links TRBV7-9 to TRBJ2-5; the match to TRBD2 covers 11 bases. The CDR3 has 14 residues. CDR1 and CDR2 (germline): SEHNR, FQNEAQ (reference sequence). The CDR3 here is CASSLAGGRETQYF. The CDR3 nucleotides are TGTGCCAGCAGCCTAGCGGGGGGCAGGGAGACCCAGTACTTC.

The CDR3 DNA is TGTGCCAGCTTCAGCGCTAGCGGGGGGGCTTCAAAGTCCTACAATGAGCAGTTCTTC. Translation gives CASFSASGGASKSYNEQFF. This chain connects TRBV6-2 or TRBV6-3 to TRBJ2-1, with TRBD2 matching 12 bases. This CDR3 is 19 amino acids long. The junction had 15 bases not matched to a gene; V was cut back by 8 bases and J by 1 base. Germline CDR1 is MNHEY and CDR2 is SVGEGT.

The chain employs TRBV7-2 and TRBJ2-2; TRBD1 agrees at 8 bases. The germline V gene has CDR1 SGHTA and CDR2 FQGNSA. V was pared by 5 bases and J by 7 bases, with 9 bases of the junction left unmatched. The CDR3 contains 15 residues. The CDR3 DNA follows: TGTGCCAGCAGCCGCGTACAGGGGGAAGTCGGGGAGCTGTTTTTT. Amino acid sequence: CASSRVQGEVGELFF.

The sample holds a few counts of this clonotype. The chain combines TRBV6-2 or TRBV6-3 with TRBJ1-2, with 8 bases fitting TRBD1. The CDR3 sequence is 14 residues long. CDR1 MNHEY and CDR2 SVGEGT come from the germline V gene. The CDR3 loop is CATLNRDRLDGGTF. In DNA form, the CDR3 reads TGTGCTACGCTCAACCGGGACAGGCTGGACGGAGGCACCTTC.

This clonotype came up many times. J is TRBJ1-4 and V is TRBV12-3 or TRBV12-4; D unresolved. V dropped 4 bases and J dropped 8 bases, with 11 bases sitting between them. The length of the CDR3 is 13 residues. CDR3 in DNA: TGTGCCAGCAGTTGGGCCACTGGCGAAAAACTGTTTTTT. Protein: CASSWATGEKLFF.